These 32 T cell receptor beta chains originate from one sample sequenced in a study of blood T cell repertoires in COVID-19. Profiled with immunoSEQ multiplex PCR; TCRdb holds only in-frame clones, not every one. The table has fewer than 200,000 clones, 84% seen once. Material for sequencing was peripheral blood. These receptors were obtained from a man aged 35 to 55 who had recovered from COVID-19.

CDR3 sequence (DNA): TGTGCCAGTAGTATCCAAGCGGGGGCCTTCTACGAGCAGTACTTC. As protein: CASSIQAGAFYEQYF. This chain connects TRBV19 to TRBJ2-7; 8 bases line up with TRBD2. The V gene end was trimmed by 3 bases and the J gene end by 3 bases; junction bases not matched to a gene: 7. From germline, CDR1 is LNHDA and CDR2 SQIVND (reference sequence). The CDR3 runs to 15 residues.

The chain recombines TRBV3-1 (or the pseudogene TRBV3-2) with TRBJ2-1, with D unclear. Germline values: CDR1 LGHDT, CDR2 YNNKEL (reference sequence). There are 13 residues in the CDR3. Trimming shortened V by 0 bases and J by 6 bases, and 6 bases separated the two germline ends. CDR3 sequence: CASSQDPSNEQFF. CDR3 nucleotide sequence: TGTGCCAGCAGCCAAGATCCGAGCAATGAGCAGTTCTTC.

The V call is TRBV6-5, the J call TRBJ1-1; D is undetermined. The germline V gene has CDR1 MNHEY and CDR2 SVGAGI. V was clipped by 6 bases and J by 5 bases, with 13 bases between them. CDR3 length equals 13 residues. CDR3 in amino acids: CASSQTRGTEAFF. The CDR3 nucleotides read TGTGCCAGCAGCCAAACCCGGGGAACTGAAGCTTTCTTT.

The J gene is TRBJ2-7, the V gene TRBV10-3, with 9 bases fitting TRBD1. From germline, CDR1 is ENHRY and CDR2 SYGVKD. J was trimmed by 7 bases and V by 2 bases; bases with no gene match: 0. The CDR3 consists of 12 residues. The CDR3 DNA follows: TGTGCCATCAGTGAGGGGACAGGGGAGCAGTACTTC. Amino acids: CAISEGTGEQYF.

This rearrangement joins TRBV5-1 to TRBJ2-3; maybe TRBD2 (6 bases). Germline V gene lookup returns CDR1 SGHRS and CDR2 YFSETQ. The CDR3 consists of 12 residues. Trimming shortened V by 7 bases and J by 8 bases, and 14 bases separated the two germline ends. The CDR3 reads CASRFPGGTQYF. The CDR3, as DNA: TGCGCCAGCCGGTTCCCCGGGGGTACGCAGTATTTT.

CDR3: CATQGAPETQYF. CDR3 coding DNA: TGTGCGACCCAGGGGGCTCCGGAGACCCAGTACTTC. The chain carries TRBV28 and TRBJ2-5; 8 positions match TRBD1. The CDR3 extends over 12 amino acids. Germline loops: CDR1 MDHEN, CDR2 SYDVKM.

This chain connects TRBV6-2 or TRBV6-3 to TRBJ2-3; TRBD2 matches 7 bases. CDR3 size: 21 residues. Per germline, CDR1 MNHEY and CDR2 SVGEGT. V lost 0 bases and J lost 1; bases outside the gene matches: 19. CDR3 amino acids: CASSYSKDNYLAVGRTDTQYF. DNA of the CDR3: TGTGCCAGCAGTTACTCGAAAGACAACTACCTAGCGGTGGGACGCACAGATACGCAGTATTTT.

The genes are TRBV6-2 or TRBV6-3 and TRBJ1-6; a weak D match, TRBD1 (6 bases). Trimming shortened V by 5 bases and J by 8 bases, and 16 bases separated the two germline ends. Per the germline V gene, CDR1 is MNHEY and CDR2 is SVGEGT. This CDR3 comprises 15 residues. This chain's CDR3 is CASSLNRGADSPLHF. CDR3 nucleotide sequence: TGTGCCAGCAGTCTCAATCGGGGGGCCGATTCACCCCTCCACTTT.

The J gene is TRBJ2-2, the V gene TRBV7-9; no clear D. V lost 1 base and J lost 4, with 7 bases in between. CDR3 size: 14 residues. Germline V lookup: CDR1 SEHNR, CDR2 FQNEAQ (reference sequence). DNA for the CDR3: TGTGCCAGCAGCTTAGTGGAGACCACCGGGGAGCTGTTTTTT. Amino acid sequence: CASSLVETTGELFF.

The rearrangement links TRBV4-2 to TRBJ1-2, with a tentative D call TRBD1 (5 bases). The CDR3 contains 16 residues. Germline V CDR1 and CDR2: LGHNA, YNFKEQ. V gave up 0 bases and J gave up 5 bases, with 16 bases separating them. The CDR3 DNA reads TGTGCCAGCAGCCAAGACGCGGCGACAGACATTTATGGCTACACCTTC. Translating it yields CASSQDAATDIYGYTF.

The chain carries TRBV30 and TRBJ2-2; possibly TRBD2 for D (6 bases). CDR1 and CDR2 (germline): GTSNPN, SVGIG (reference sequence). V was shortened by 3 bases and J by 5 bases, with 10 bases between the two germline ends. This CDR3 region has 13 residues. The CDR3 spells CAWRLLATGELFF. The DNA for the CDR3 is TGTGCCTGGAGACTCCTAGCGACCGGGGAGCTGTTTTTT.

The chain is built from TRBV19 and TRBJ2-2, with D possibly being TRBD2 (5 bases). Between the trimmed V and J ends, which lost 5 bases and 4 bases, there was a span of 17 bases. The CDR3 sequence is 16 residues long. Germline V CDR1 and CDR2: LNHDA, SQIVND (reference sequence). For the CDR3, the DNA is TGTGCCAGTAGTTTAACGGGGTTAGGCGGCACCGGGGAGCTGTTTTTT. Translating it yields CASSLTGLGGTGELFF.

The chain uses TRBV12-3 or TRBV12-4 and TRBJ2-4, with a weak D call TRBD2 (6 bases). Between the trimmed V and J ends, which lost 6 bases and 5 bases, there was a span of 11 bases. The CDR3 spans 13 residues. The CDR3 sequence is CASRREMENIQYF. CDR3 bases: TGTGCCAGCAGACGGGAGATGGAAAACATTCAGTACTTC.

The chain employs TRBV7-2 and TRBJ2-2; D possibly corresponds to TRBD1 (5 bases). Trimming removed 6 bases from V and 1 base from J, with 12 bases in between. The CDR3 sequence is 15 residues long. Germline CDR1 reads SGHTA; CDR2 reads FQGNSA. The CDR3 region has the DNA TGTGCCAGCAGGGGGCCTAGGGTGAACACCGGGGAGCTGTTTTTT. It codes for CASRGPRVNTGELFF.

CDR3 in DNA: TGTGCCAGCAGTGTCTCGCTGGCAGGCTCTGGAAACACCATATATTTT. Translating gives CASSVSLAGSGNTIYF. The chain employs TRBV2 and TRBJ1-3; D ambiguous. The CDR3 has 16 residues. Between the trimmed V and J ends, which lost 4 bases and 0 bases, there was a span of 13 bases. Germline-derived CDR1 and CDR2 are SNHLY and FYNNEI. The variable domain in full, completed from reference TRBV2 and TRBJ1-3, reads EPEVTQTPSHQVTQMGQEVILRCVPISNHLYFYWYRQILGQKVEFLVSFYNNEISEKSEIFDDQFSVERPDGSNFTLKIRSTKLEDSAMYFCASSVSLAGSGNTIYFGEGSWLTVV.

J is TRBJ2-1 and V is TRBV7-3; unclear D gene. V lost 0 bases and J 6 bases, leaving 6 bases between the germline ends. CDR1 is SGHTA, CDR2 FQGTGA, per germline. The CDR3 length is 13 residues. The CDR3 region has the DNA TGTGCCAGCAGCTTAACGAACACCAATGAGCAGTTCTTC. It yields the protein CASSLTNTNEQFF.

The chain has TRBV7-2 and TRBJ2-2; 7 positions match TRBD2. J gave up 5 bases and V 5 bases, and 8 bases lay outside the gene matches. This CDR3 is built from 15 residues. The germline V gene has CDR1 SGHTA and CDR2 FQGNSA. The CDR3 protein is CASSNTAGSTGELFF. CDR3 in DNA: TGTGCCAGCAGCAATACAGCGGGGTCGACCGGGGAGCTGTTTTTT.

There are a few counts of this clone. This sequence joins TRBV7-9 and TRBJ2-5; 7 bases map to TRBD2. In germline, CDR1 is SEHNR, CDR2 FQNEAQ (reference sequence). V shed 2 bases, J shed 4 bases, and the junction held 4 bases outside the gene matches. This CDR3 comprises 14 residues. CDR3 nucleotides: TGTGCCAGCAGCTTACGAGCGGGACCAGAGACCCAGTACTTC. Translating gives CASSLRAGPETQYF.

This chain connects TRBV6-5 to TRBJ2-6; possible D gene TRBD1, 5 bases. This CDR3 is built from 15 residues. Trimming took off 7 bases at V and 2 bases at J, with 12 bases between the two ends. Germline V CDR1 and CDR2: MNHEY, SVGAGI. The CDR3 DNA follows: TGTGCCAGCACCGATGTAGGGGCTGGGGCCAACGTCCTGACTTTC. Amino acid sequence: CASTDVGAGANVLTF.

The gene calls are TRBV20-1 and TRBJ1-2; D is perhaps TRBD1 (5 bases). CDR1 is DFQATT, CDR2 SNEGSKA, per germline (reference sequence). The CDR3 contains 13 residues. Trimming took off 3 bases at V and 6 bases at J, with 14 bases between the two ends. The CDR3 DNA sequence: TGCAGTGCTAGTTTCAGGGTAGGAAATGGCTACACCTTC. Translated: CSASFRVGNGYTF.

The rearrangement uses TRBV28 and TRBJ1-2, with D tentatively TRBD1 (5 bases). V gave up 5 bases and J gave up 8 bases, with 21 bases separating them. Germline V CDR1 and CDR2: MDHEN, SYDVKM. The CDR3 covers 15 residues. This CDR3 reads CASSGSDSSLRGYTF. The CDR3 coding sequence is TGTGCCAGCAGTGGATCCGACAGCTCTCTACGGGGCTACACCTTC.

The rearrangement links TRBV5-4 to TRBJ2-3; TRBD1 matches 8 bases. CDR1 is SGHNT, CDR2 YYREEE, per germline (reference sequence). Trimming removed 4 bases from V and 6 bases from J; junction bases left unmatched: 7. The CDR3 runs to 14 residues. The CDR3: CASSPKQGEDTQYF. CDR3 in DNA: TGTGCCAGCAGCCCGAAACAGGGGGAGGATACGCAGTATTTT.

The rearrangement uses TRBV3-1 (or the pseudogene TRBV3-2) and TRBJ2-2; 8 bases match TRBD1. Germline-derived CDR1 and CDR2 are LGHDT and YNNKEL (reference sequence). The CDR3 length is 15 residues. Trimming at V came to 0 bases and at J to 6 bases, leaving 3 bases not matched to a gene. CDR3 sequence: CASSQDTGGPGELFF. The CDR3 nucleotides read TGTGCCAGCAGCCAAGATACAGGGGGACCCGGGGAGCTGTTTTTT.

CDR3 sequence (DNA): TGTGCCAGCACCCCCGGACAGGGGGCAGCAGCTTTCTTT. This translates into CASTPGQGAAAFF. This chain joins TRBV25-1 and TRBJ1-1, with TRBD1 matching 11 bases. The length of the CDR3 is 13 residues. V lost 7 bases to trimming and J lost 10 bases; unmatched junction nucleotides: 8. The germline V gene has CDR1 MGHDK and CDR2 SYGVNS.

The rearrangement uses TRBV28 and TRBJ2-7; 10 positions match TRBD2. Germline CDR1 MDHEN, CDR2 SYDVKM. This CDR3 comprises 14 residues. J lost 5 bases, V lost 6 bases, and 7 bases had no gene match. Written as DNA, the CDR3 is TGTGCCAGCAGGCTCAGCGGGAGGGCTAACGAGCAGTACTTC. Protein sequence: CASRLSGRANEQYF.

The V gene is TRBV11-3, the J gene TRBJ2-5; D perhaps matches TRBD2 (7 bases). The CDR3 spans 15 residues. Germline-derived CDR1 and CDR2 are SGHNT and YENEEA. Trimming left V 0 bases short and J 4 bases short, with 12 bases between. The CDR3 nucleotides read TGTGCCAGCAGCTTAGATGCGGGGGCCCTAGAGACCCAGTACTTC. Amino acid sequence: CASSLDAGALETQYF.

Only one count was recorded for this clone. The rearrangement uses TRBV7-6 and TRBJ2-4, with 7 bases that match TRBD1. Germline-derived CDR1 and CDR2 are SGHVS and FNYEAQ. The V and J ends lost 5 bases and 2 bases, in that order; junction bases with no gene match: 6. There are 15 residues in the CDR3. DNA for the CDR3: TGTGCCAGCAGCCCACAGACAGGGCCCAAAAACATTCAGTACTTC. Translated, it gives CASSPQTGPKNIQYF.

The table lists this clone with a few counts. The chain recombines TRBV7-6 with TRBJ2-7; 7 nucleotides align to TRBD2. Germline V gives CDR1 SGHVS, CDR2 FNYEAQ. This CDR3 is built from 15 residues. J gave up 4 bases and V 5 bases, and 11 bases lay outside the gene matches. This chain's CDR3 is CASSPSGAGRYEQYF. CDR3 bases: TGTGCCAGCAGCCCTAGCGGAGCGGGAAGGTACGAGCAGTACTTC.

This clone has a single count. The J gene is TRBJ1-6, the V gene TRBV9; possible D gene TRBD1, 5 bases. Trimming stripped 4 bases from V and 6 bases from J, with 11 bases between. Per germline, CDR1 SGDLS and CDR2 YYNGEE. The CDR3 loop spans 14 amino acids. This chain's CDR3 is CASSLSGGNSPLHF. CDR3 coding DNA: TGTGCCAGCAGCCTCAGCGGGGGTAATTCACCCCTCCACTTT.

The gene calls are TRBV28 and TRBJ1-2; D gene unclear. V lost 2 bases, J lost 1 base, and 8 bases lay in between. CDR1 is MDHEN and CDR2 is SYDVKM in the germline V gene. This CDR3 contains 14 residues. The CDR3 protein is CASSLNGINYGYTF. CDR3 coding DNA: TGTGCCAGCAGTTTAAACGGTATTAACTATGGCTACACCTTC.

The chain's CDR3 is CATSRVPRGYNEQFF. The CDR3 DNA is TGTGCCACCAGCAGAGTTCCTCGGGGCTACAATGAGCAGTTCTTC. This sequence joins TRBV15 and TRBJ2-1; TRBD2 might be the D (5 bases). The CDR3 is made up of 15 amino acids. Trimming left V 1 base short and J 3 bases short, with 10 bases between. Per the germline V gene, CDR1 is LNHNV and CDR2 is YYDKDF (reference sequence). The full variable domain, completed using reference TRBV15 and TRBJ2-1, is DAMVIQNPRYQVTQFGKPVTLSCSQTLNHNVMYWYQQKSSQAPKLLFHYYDKDFNNEADTPDNFQSRRPNTSFCFLDIRSPGLGDTAMYLCATSRVPRGYNEQFFGPGTRLTVL.

CDR3 sequence: CATSDPTGFGEQFF. Written as DNA, the CDR3 is TGTGCCACCAGTGACCCGACAGGGTTCGGTGAGCAGTTCTTC. This chain joins TRBV24-1 and TRBJ2-1, with TRBD1 matching over 7 bases. J lost 9 bases, V lost 4 bases, and 8 bases had no gene match. Germline V gene sequence: CDR1 KGHDR, CDR2 SFDVKD. This CDR3 comprises 14 residues.